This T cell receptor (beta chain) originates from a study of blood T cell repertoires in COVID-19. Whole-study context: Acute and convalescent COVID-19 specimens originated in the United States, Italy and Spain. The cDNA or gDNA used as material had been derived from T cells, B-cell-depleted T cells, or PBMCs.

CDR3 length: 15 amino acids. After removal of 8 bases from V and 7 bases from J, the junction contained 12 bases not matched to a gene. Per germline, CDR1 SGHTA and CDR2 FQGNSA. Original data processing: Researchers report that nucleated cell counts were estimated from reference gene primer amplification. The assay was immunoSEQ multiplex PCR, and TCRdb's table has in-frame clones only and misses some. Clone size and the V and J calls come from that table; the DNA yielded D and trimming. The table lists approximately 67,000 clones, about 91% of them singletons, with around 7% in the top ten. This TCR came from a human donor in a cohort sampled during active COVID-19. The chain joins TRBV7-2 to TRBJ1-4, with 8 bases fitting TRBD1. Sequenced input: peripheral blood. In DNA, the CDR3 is TGTGCCAGCCGCGGGGGACAGGTAGAGAGTGAAAAACTGTTTTTT. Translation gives CASRGGQVESEKLFF.